This T cell receptor beta chain was obtained from a study of T cells in localized non-small cell lung cancer. General study results and limits: Across samples, adjacent lung featured a median around 60 of the top 100 tumor clones. Uninvolved adjacent lung had the highest recorded T cell clonality, with tumor below it.

V shed 3 bases and J 7 bases; nucleotides not matched to a gene: 6. Germline CDR1 and CDR2: SEHNR and FQNEAQ (reference sequence). The CDR3 has 16 residues. As for this clone: Its antigen is currently unknown.

Profiled with immunoSEQ multiplex PCR; TCRdb holds only in-frame clones, not every one. The sample consists of 45,000 to 65,000 clones, roughly 80% of them appearing once. The TCR comes from a woman between 40 and 69 years old with stage II lung adenocarcinoma. The sample here was PBMCs, taken before any cancer treatment. The chain couples TRBV7-9 to TRBJ1-6; 10 bases are shared with TRBD1. CDR3 DNA sequence: TGTGCCAGCAGCTTCTTCGGGACAGGGGTAAATTCACCCCTCCACTTT. It encodes CASSFFGTGVNSPLHF.